What follows are 8 T cell receptor beta chains derived from one specimen sequenced in a study of CD8 T cells in Susac syndrome. RNA totalling roughly 0.45 to 1 ug underwent reverse transcription with random hexamers. A single record per CDR3 protein comes from TCRdb applying MiXCR to the immunoSEQ multiplex PCR reads. The data contain about 300,000 distinct CDR3 sequences, 70% to 90% of them singletons. The specimen was CD8+ T cells from PBMCs. These receptors were collected from a human donor with multiple sclerosis.

The V gene is TRBV7-8, the J gene TRBJ2-1; 8 positions agree with TRBD2. V shed 5 bases, J shed 0 bases, and the junction held 9 bases outside the gene matches. Germline lookup yields CDR1 SGHVS and CDR2 FQNEAQ. This CDR3 is built from 17 residues. The CDR3 DNA reads as TGTGCCAGCAGCCCCCGTGGGAGCGGGAGCTCCTACAATGAGCAGTTCTTC. As protein: CASSPRGSGSSYNEQFF.

This clonotype was found once. Written as DNA, the CDR3 is TGTGCCAGCAGCCAAGATAATTCGGGACAGAGGCCTTACGAGCAGTACTTC. This gives the protein CASSQDNSGQRPYEQYF. V and J are TRBV14 and TRBJ2-7; TRBD1 aligns across 7 bases. CDR1 is SGHDN, CDR2 FVKESK, per germline. The CDR3 spans 17 residues. Losses at the gene ends were 0 bases for V and 4 bases for J; bases not matched to a gene: 12.

V usage is TRBV4-1 and J usage is TRBJ2-3; D gene uncertain. CDR3 length: 15 residues. CDR1 and CDR2 from the germline V gene are MGHRA and YSYEKL. Trimming removed 1 base from V and 4 bases from J, with 12 bases in between. The CDR3 is CASSQASRAADTQYF. CDR3 coding DNA: TGCGCCAGCAGCCAAGCCTCTCGGGCGGCAGATACGCAGTATTTT.

The genes are TRBV28 and TRBJ2-2, with a possible D match to TRBD1 (6 bases). CDR1 and CDR2 (germline): MDHEN, SYDVKM. V shed 5 bases and J shed 7 bases, with 17 bases lying between them. This CDR3 is built from 15 residues. This CDR3 is CASSGGWQGIGELFF. The CDR3 bases are TGTGCCAGCAGTGGGGGATGGCAGGGGATCGGGGAGCTGTTTTTT. The full variable domain, completed using reference TRBV28 and TRBJ2-2, is DVKVTQSSRYLVKRTGEKVFLECVQDMDHENMFWYRQDPGLGLRLIYFSYDVKMKEKGDIPEGYSVSREKKERFSLILESASTNQTSMYLCASSGGWQGIGELFFGEGSRLTVL.

This clonotype showed up just a few times. CDR3 coding DNA: TGCGCCAGCAGCCCGGTGGGGGATCCGAACACTGAAGCTTTCTTT. Translating gives CASSPVGDPNTEAFF. The rearrangement joins TRBV4-1 to TRBJ1-1, with D tentatively TRBD1 (5 bases). CDR1 is MGHRA, CDR2 YSYEKL, per germline. Trimming stripped 4 bases from V and 1 base from J, with 13 bases between. This CDR3 has 15 residues.

The V and J genes are TRBV28 and TRBJ2-1; D is uncertain. The CDR3 is made up of 14 amino acids. The germline V and J ends were trimmed by 10 bases and 4 bases, with 17 bases remaining between them. Germline CDR1 and CDR2: MDHEN and SYDVKM. In nucleotides, the CDR3 is TGTGCCACCTTTGGGGTTACCCATTACAATGAGCAGTTCTTC. Translated: CATFGVTHYNEQFF.

Comment on this clonotype: Sequence at one end of the junction differs from germline and may be a read error. The chain couples TRBV29-1 to TRBJ2-1; 10 nucleotides align to TRBD2. The length of the CDR3 is 12 residues. Germline V gene data show CDR1 as SQVTM and CDR2 as ANQGSEA. The CDR3 nucleotides read TGCAGCGCTGAAGCGGGAGGGAAGGAGCAGTTCTTC. As protein: CSAEAGGKEQFF.

The chain is built from TRBV5-1 and TRBJ2-1, with 10 positions matching TRBD2. The junction had 13 bases not matched to a gene; V was cut back by 2 bases and J by 5 bases. Germline values: CDR1 SGHRS, CDR2 YFSETQ. The CDR3 extends over 18 amino acids. The CDR3 DNA sequence: TGCGCCAGCAGCTTCCCTTTGCTAGCGGGAGATAAAGACAATGAGCAGTTCTTC. This encodes CASSFPLLAGDKDNEQFF.